Detailed here is one TCR beta chain. The data were produced by immunoSEQ multiplex PCR, yet TCRdb's version contains in-frame clones alone and is incomplete. The repertoire has about 30,000 clones, around nine tenths of them found once; the top ten carry roughly 48%. These data come from a study of lymphopenia after photon versus proton radiotherapy. The sequencing here drew on peripheral blood, taken from a patient treated with proton-based radiotherapy. The clonotype originates from a woman aged 55 to 70 with cholangiocarcinoma. Some clones in this sample may be carry-over from other donors' samples.

CDR3: CASSRNSGPTDTQYF. As DNA, the CDR3 is TGTGCCAGCTCACGGAATAGCGGGCCCACAGATACGCAGTATTTT. This chain links TRBV18 with TRBJ2-3; 7 positions match TRBD2. V lost 4 bases and J lost 2; bases outside the gene matches: 6. Germline-derived CDR1 and CDR2 are KGHSH and LQKENI. The CDR3 has 15 residues.